Below, one T cell receptor (beta chain) is given with its context. The data derive from a study of T cell changes during pregnancy in multiple sclerosis. Libraries were prepared by immunoSEQ multiplex PCR; TCRdb keeps only in-frame clonotypes and omits some of them. The table lists over 20,000 clones, approximately 90% of them singletons. J gave up 0 bases and V 4 bases, and 3 bases lay outside the gene matches. Germline V gives CDR1 MNHNS, CDR2 SASEGT. This CDR3 region has 16 residues. The sequencing here drew on CD8+ T cells from peripheral blood mononuclear cells, taken in the second trimester of pregnancy. The chain has TRBV6-1 and TRBJ1-4; 9 nucleotides match TRBD1. The source is a female donor in good health, enrolled as a control in a pregnancy study. As DNA, the CDR3 is TGTGCCAGCAGTGGGACAGGGGTGTCAACTAATGAAAAACTGTTTTTT. As protein: CASSGTGVSTNEKLFF.